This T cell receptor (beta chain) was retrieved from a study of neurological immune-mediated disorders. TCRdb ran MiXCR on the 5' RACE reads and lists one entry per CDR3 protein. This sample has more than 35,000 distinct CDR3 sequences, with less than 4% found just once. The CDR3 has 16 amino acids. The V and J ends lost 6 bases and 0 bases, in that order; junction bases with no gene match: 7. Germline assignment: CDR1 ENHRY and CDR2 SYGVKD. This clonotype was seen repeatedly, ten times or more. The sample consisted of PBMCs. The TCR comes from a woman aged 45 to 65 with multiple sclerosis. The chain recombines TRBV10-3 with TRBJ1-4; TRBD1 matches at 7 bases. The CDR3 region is CAIRGDRPPTNEKLFF. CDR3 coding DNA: TGTGCCATCAGAGGGGACAGACCTCCAACTAATGAAAAACTGTTTTTT.